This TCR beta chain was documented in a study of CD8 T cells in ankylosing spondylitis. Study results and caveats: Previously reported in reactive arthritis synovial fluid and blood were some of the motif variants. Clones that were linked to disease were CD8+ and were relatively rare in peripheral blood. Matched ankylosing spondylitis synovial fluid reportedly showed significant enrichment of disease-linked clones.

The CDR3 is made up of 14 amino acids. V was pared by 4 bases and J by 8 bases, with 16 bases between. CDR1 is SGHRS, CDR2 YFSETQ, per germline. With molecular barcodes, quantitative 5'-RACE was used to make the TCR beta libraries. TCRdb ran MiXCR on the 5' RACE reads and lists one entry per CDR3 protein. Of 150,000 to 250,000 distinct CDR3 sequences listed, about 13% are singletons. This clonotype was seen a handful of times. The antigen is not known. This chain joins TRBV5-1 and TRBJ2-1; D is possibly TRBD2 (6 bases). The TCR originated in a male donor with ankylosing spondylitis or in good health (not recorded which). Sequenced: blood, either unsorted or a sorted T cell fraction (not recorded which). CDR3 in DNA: TGCGCCAGCAGCCTCGGGACTTGGTCTTATGAGCAGTTCTTC. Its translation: CASSLGTWSYEQFF.